Presented here are 10 T cell receptor beta chains from one specimen sequenced in a study of blood T cell repertoires in COVID-19. Libraries were prepared by immunoSEQ multiplex PCR; TCRdb keeps only in-frame clonotypes and omits some of them. The sample gives over 150,000 clones, roughly 88% of which show up once; 2.5% to 3% is in the top ten. The sample comprised peripheral blood. The receptors come from an older woman with acute or convalescent COVID-19.

The rearrangement joins TRBV7-2 to TRBJ1-4, with D unclear. The germline V gene has CDR1 SGHTA and CDR2 FQGNSA. The V and J ends lost 1 base and 3 bases respectively, with 6 bases between them. The CDR3 extends over 14 amino acids. The CDR3 bases are TGTGCCAGCAGCTTAGGTCGTGCTAATGAAAAACTGTTTTTT. Residues: CASSLGRANEKLFF.

This chain connects TRBV7-6 to TRBJ2-5; tentative D call: TRBD2 (5 bases). The CDR3 covers 17 residues. With 2 bases removed from V and 1 base from J, the gap between germline ends came to 17 bases. Germline V CDR1 and CDR2: SGHVS, FNYEAQ. CDR3 nucleotides: TGTGCCAGCAGCTTAAGAGAGTTCGGGGTCCTCCAAGAGACCCAGTACTTC. This sequence encodes CASSLREFGVLQETQYF.

This clone was found a few times. This chain connects TRBV9 to TRBJ1-1; TRBD1 matches at 7 bases. The CDR3 is 12 residues long. The germline V gene encodes CDR1 SGDLS and CDR2 YYNGEE. J lost 11 bases, V lost 3 bases, and 7 bases had no gene match. CDR3 in amino acids: CASSGNTGEAFF. The CDR3 nucleotides read TGTGCCAGCAGCGGAAACACAGGGGAGGCTTTCTTT.

The J gene is TRBJ1-4, the V gene TRBV2; perhaps TRBD1 as D (6 bases). V was shortened by 4 bases and J by 7 bases, with 19 bases between the two germline ends. From germline, CDR1 is SNHLY and CDR2 FYNNEI. The CDR3 sequence is 16 residues long. This CDR3 is CASSGPQGSAGEKLFF. In DNA form, the CDR3 reads TGTGCCAGCAGTGGACCACAGGGCTCCGCAGGTGAAAAACTGTTTTTT.

V usage is TRBV6-5 and J usage is TRBJ2-7, with D possibly TRBD1 on 7 matching bases. In germline, CDR1 is MNHEY, CDR2 SVGAGI. Trimming removed 4 bases at V and 2 bases at J, with 18 bases between. There are 16 residues in the CDR3. CDR3 sequence reads: CASSLGGGAFPYEQYF. In DNA, the CDR3 is TGTGCCAGCAGTTTAGGGGGCGGGGCCTTTCCCTACGAGCAGTACTTC.

CDR3 in amino acids: CSVTGGENYGYTF. Here the CDR3 DNA reads TGCAGCGTGACAGGGGGCGAAAACTATGGCTACACCTTC. The genes are TRBV29-1 and TRBJ1-2; 10 bases fit TRBD1. CDR3 size: 13 residues. The V gene's germline CDR1 is SQVTM and CDR2 ANQGSEA. Losses at the gene ends were 6 bases for V and 2 bases for J; bases not matched to a gene: 3.

The V gene is TRBV20-1, the J gene TRBJ1-5, with 7 positions matching TRBD1. Germline V gene sequence: CDR1 DFQATT, CDR2 SNEGSKA (reference sequence). V trimming: 3 bases; J trimming: 3 bases; junction bases outside the gene matches: 8. The CDR3 has 15 residues. The CDR3 region is CSASRRTGDNQPQHF. The CDR3 DNA sequence: TGCAGTGCTAGTCGCAGAACAGGGGACAATCAGCCCCAGCATTTT.

The gene calls are TRBV16 and TRBJ1-5; TRBD1 matches 8 bases. The CDR3 extends over 13 amino acids. Germline V gene sequence: CDR1 KGHSY, CDR2 FQNENV. V gave up 4 bases and J gave up 6 bases; unmatched junction bases: 2. The CDR3 DNA reads TGTGCCAGCAGCCCAGGGACAGGTCAGCCCCAGCATTTT. It is translated as CASSPGTGQPQHF.

The chain recombines TRBV7-9 with TRBJ1-4; 10 positions match TRBD1. Germline V gives CDR1 SEHNR, CDR2 FQNEAQ (reference sequence). This CDR3 is built from 14 residues. V was clipped by 6 bases and J by 8 bases; unmatched bases: 6. CDR3 residues: CASRRQGAGEKLFF. Here the CDR3 DNA reads TGTGCCAGCAGAAGACAGGGGGCAGGGGAAAAACTGTTTTTT.

The V gene is TRBV19, the J gene TRBJ1-1; TRBD1 matches 7 bases. The CDR3 is made up of 15 amino acids. Germline CDR1 reads LNHDA; CDR2 reads SQIVND (reference sequence). Trimming at V came to 5 bases and at J to 0 bases, leaving 6 bases not matched to a gene. CDR3 region: CASSLQDRLNTEAFF. Here the CDR3 DNA reads TGTGCCAGTAGTCTACAGGACAGGTTGAACACTGAAGCTTTCTTT.